This entry describes one T cell receptor (beta chain). Its antigen is unknown. No base qualities exist here, and no much larger clone lies one base off it. The identical CDR3 is also encoded by other nucleotide sequences in the sample. The library was generated by the immunoSEQ multiplex PCR assay. For the multiplex PCR, a mixture combining 60 forward primers for TCR Vbeta segments and 13 reverse primers for TCR Jbeta segments was used. The CDR3 region of rearranged TCR beta genes was amplified from genomic DNA with a multiplex PCR assay. The Illumina HiSeq System was used to sequence the amplified TCR beta libraries as 87-base-pair reads. The published analysis was carried out like this. In a later analysis, 80 million or so unique TCR beta chains were counted across the 500 to 850 repertoires, and around 10 million of these chains were shared by at least two donors. To remove PCR and sequencing errors, raw reads were error-corrected and collapsed into unique sequences using a nearest-neighbor algorithm that merged closely related sequences. V, D and J gene segments were assigned by aligning CDR3 sequences to IMGT reference sequences. For a sequence to be retained, a match of at least six nucleotides was required to both a V gene segment and a J gene segment. Rearrangements were classified as productive when the CDR3 lacked stop codons and remained in frame with V and J, and all other rearrangements were classified as non-productive. Following IMGT convention, CDR3 was defined as the stretch from the second conserved V-encoded cysteine to the conserved J-encoded phenylalanine. In an earlier analysis of more than 550 of the donors, sequences lacking an unambiguous match to a single V gene segment were excluded. An earlier analysis of fewer than 650 of the donors classified V segments as functional when productive rearrangements were above 56.7% and as segregating when the standard deviation between donors was above 5%. A statistical classification framework was developed to diagnose cytomegalovirus status using the catalog of TCR beta chain sequences. A later analysis assigned V and J genes by comparing TCR nucleotide sequences with IMGT/GENE-DB human TR gene sequences. In a later analysis, CDR3 sequences and most-parsimonious VDJ recombination scenarios were assigned using the TCRdist pipeline. A later analysis defined each TCR beta chain by its CDR3 amino acid sequence plus V-gene family, and excluded reads lacking a unique V-gene family. As a way to deal with suspected cross-contamination and a sequencing artifact, a later analysis dropped approximately 590 nucleotide sequences that were highly shared and had low generation probability. For each public chain, a later analysis derived a clonal expansion index from normalized ranks of inferred template counts within each repertoire. In a later analysis, generation probabilities were computed with a VDJ recombination model fitted to out-of-frame rearrangements, and the resulting probabilities were checked against IGoR. In a later analysis, hypergeometric tests were used to score TCR-TCR, TCR-HLA and TCR-CMV co-occurrence, with a repertoire-size bias correction applied to TCR pairs. In a later analysis, false discovery rates were estimated by permuting HLA or CMV assignments 20 times. In a later analysis, co-occurring TCRs were grouped with DBSCAN, and TCRdist sequence similarity was added when clustering was performed within HLA-allele-positive subsets. Repertoires with fewer than 30,000 or more than 120,000 public chains were left out of co-occurrence clustering, as were about five repertoires with anomalous nucleotide sharing. This is the immuneACCESS table as TCRdb keeps it, with only in-frame sequences that have V and J called. A part of the clones is gone; compared with another copy, unresolved V genes explain less than half, and the rest is unexplained. The DNA gave D and trimming, while V, J and clone size come from that table. This sample has about 160,000 clones in its table, and approximately 80% of those were observed once. The ten largest clones capture around 1.4% of the sample.

The sample comes from a study of cytomegalovirus exposure and HLA in healthy donors (dated by TCRdb to about 2017). In the study overall: An earlier analysis of roughly 570 of the donors reported under 300 Gb of sequence data and around 110 million unique TCR beta sequences obtained from some 170 million T cells. Five DR-DQ haplotypes were handled as single units for association and clustering because linkage in the cohort was strong. Among about 370 genotyped donors of the cohort, an average of about 220,000 unique TCR beta nucleotide sequences was sequenced per donor, of which 15% to 20% were non-productive. The genetic ancestry cluster associated with self-reported Caucasian donors included 81% of the 398 genotyped donors. The T cell repertoires of 666 subjects were profiled by immunosequencing and related to cytomegalovirus serostatus. A later genetic analysis took genome-wide SNP genotypes for about three fifths of the 666 donors and used that subset as a discovery cohort. An early release that covered roughly 600 HLA-typed donors contained approximately 320 gigabases of sequencing data and 75 million to 100 million unique TCR sequences. The study aimed to test whether signatures of past pathogen exposure could be identified by cataloging public T cell receptors. Donor age, sex, ethnicity and CMV serostatus were collected together with the repertoire data. All discovery cohort repertoires had been generated on a single sequencing platform. Typing coverage differed by locus: A, B, C, DRB1 and DQB1 were typed in roughly 620-630 donors, DQA1 in 522, DPA1 in 606, and DPB1 in roughly 470. To predict cytomegalovirus infection status, the study brought together high-throughput TCR immunosequencing, statistical association of individual TCRs with disease status, and machine learning. To decide whether each TCR beta V gene segment behaved as functional or pseudogenic, an earlier analysis of several hundred of the donors relied on high-throughput TCR beta sequencing. Rather than using new phenotypic data, the later analysis identified candidate immune exposures from TCR beta sequences and from how often those sequences occurred across donors. Along with the roughly 610-subject first cohort, a separate validation cohort of approximately 110 different subjects was used. Both class I and class II loci were covered by HLA typing, at four-digit resolution. In a later analysis, previously published TCR beta repertoires from hundreds of donors were re-analyzed and high-resolution HLA genotyping was added so that TCR occurrence patterns could be studied.

The germline V gene (reference sequence) provides CDR1 MNHEY and CDR2 SMNVEV. Cut back by 3 bases and 2 bases, the V and J ends lie 16 bases apart. The CDR3, cysteine through phenylalanine, is 16 amino acids long. Only CDR3 DNA is held: 48 bases, read in frame from base 1. The cohort was made up of approximately 670 healthy bone marrow donors. All cohort members were sampled while nominally healthy, although unrecorded immune exposures were likely present. The donor was CMV seronegative and belonged to the group of under 400 seronegative cohort members. A peripheral blood sample was provided by each donor, and peripheral blood mononuclear cells were used for TCR beta sequencing. The Qiagen DNeasy Blood Extraction Kit was used to extract genomic DNA from the blood cell samples. Results the study describes overall, beyond this receptor: A cluster of highly shared sequence variants was judged likely to represent a technical artifact of the sequencing pipeline. Because counts were too low, seventeen rarely observed V segments, including chromosome 9 orphons, were excluded from the earlier analysis of around 590 of the donors. In an earlier analysis of about 600 of the donors, most TCR beta V segments appeared in productive rearrangements about 90% or about 30% of the time, broadly matching IMGT annotations. HLA typing was unavailable for some donors at each locus, so association tests used only the typed subset. Only TCR beta chains were sequenced in this cohort, and the absence of alpha or paired-chain data limited detectable features. A later analysis found that most CMV-associated TCR beta chains appeared HLA-restricted, with HLA associations seemingly driven largely by CMV exposure. Sequencing depth was assumed to be roughly uniform across donors in the presence/absence analyses, though that assumption may not hold. Most TCR sequences were seen in very few donors, while some public TCRs were found in many individuals. Because the 87-base-pair reads could not distinguish some IMGT-functional V segments, including TRBV6-2 and TRBV6-3, those segments were excluded. Several of the top co-occurrence clusters appeared to be linked to parvovirus B19, influenza, CMV and Epstein-Barr virus, according to a later analysis. In a later genetic analysis, a missense DCLRE1C variant was associated with V-gene and J-gene trimming of TCR beta chains, and the association was replicated in an independent cohort. A later analysis found that HLA-associated TCR beta chains were more clonally expanded and had lower generation probabilities than equally common non-associated chains. In both the original and validation cohorts, the classifier was reported to diagnose cytomegalovirus status with high specificity and sensitivity. In a later analysis, the rate of TCR association differed among HLA loci, with DRB1 alleles having the most associated TCRs and HLA-C alleles having the fewest. According to a later genetic analysis, donors in an Asian-associated ancestry cluster had fewer N-insertions in productive TCRs than the approximately 650-donor mean. A few of the identified cytomegalovirus-associated TCR beta chains were confirmed in vitro to be specific for cytomegalovirus antigens. Immune exposure information for the cohort was limited to CMV serostatus. The study listed 150 to 200 TCR beta chains as associated with cytomegalovirus. A further reported finding was that TCR beta sequences accurately predicted the HLA-A and HLA-B alleles for most subjects in the first cohort. The authors suggested that the approach could potentially be generalized to other disease states and immunological phenotypes. Linkage disequilibrium might explain the correlated functional status among segregating V segments, but an unknown experimental factor could not be excluded. Strong co-occurrence of HLA alleles, especially DR and DQ, made assigning TCR associations to individual alleles difficult. Specific HLA alleles were associated with roughly 17,000 TCR beta sequences at a false discovery rate of 0.05 in a later analysis.

The chain joins TRBV27 to TRBJ1-2, with no D gene named confidently. The specimen was PBMCs. The receptor comes from a male donor in good health and CMV-seronegative. The sequenced DNA is TGTGCCAGCAGTTTGGACCCGCGGGGAGCGAACTATGGCTACACCTTC. Translated, this is CASSLDPRGANYGYTF.